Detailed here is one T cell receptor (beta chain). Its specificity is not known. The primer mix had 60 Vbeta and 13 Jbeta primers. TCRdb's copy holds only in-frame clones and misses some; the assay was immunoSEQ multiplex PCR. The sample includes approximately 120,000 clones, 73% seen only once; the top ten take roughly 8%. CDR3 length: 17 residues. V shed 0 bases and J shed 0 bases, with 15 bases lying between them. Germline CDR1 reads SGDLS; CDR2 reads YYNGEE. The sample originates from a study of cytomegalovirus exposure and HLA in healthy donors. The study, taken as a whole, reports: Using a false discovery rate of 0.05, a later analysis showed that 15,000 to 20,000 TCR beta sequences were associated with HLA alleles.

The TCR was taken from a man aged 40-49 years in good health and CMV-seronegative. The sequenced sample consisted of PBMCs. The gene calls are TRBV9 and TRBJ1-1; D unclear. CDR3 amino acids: CASSVGVAKNLNTEAFF. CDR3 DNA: TGTGCCAGCAGCGTAGGAGTCGCGAAGAACCTGAACACTGAAGCTTTCTTT. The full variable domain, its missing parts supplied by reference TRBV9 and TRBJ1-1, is DSGVTQTPKHLITATGQRVTLRCSPRSGDLSVYWYQQSLDQGLQFLIQYYNGEERAKGNILERFSAQQFPDLHSELNLSSLELGDSALYFCASSVGVAKNLNTEAFFGQGTRLTVV.